The rows below give T cell receptor beta chains drawn from one sample of a study of blood T cell repertoires in COVID-19. Using immunoSEQ multiplex PCR, the repertoire was profiled, and TCRdb retains in-frame clones only, with some absent. The sample records some 260,000 clones, about 80% being singletons. The sample comprised peripheral blood. The receptors originated from a man older than 75 with acute or convalescent COVID-19. Each CDR3 is given with its conserved first and last residue. Fields, in order: CDR3 protein, CDR3 DNA, J gene, V gene, clone size, D gene. A D gene is named only where the DNA matches it firmly. Not all rows give a size; the values are once, few, many and, for expanded clones, a class.

CDR3: CASSDEGLAHNEQFF
DNA: TGTGCCAGCAGTGACGAAGGGCTAGCCCACAATGAGCAGTTCTTC
J: TRBJ2-1
V: TRBV6-4
size: .
D: .

CDR3: CASKRGRGGSTEAFF
DNA: TGTGCCAGTAAAAGGGGGCGAGGGGGTTCCACTGAAGCTTTCTTT
J: TRBJ1-1
V: TRBV19
size: .
D: TRBD1

CDR3: CASSLAGLSNQPQHF
DNA: TGCGCCAGCAGCTTGGCCGGGTTGAGCAATCAGCCCCAGCATTTT
J: TRBJ1-5
V: TRBV5-1
size: few
D: .

CDR3: CASSDSTGQDGYTF
DNA: TGTGCCAGCAGTGACTCGACAGGGCAGGATGGCTACACCTTC
J: TRBJ1-2
V: TRBV6-4
size: .
D: TRBD1

CDR3: CASSRGAGTGNTIYF
DNA: TGTGCCAGCAGCAGAGGGGCGGGAACCGGAAACACCATATATTTT
J: TRBJ1-3
V: TRBV9
size: .
D: .

CDR3: CASSYSIFRISSGNTIYF
DNA: TGTGCCAGCAGTTACTCGATCTTCAGGATCAGCTCTGGAAACACCATATATTTT
J: TRBJ1-3
V: TRBV6-2/TRBV6-3
size: .
D: .

CDR3: CASSLGGTTNEKLFF
DNA: TGTGCCAGCAGCCTAGGGGGCACAACTAATGAAAAACTGTTTTTT
J: TRBJ1-4
V: TRBV7-8
size: .
D: TRBD1

CDR3: CATHPGYNEQFF
DNA: TGTGCCACCCACCCAGGGTACAATGAGCAGTTCTTC
J: TRBJ2-1
V: TRBV10-3
size: .
D: .

CDR3: CAGSARDSSPLHF
DNA: TGTGCCGGCAGCGCCCGGGACAGTTCACCCCTCCACTTT
J: TRBJ1-6
V: TRBV28
size: .
D: TRBD1

CDR3: CASSYSSGYYGYTF
DNA: TGTGCCAGCAGTTACTCTTCCGGGTACTATGGCTACACCTTC
J: TRBJ1-2
V: TRBV6-6
size: .
D: .

CDR3: CASRDPGTSGMLHEQFF
DNA: TGTGCCAGCAGGGATCCTGGGACTAGCGGGATGTTACATGAGCAGTTCTTC
J: TRBJ2-1
V: TRBV28
size: .
D: TRBD2

CDR3: CASSYLRQDSNQPQHF
DNA: TGTGCCAGCAGTTACCTTAGACAAGATAGCAATCAGCCCCAGCATTTT
J: TRBJ1-5
V: TRBV6-5
size: .
D: .

CDR3: CASSALRGSVNTEAFF
DNA: TGTGCCAGCAGCGCCCTCAGGGGATCTGTGAACACTGAAGCTTTCTTT
J: TRBJ1-1
V: TRBV9
size: .
D: .

CDR3: CASSPWRVNTEAFF
DNA: TGTGCCAGCAGTCCATGGAGGGTGAACACTGAAGCTTTCTTT
J: TRBJ1-1
V: TRBV27
size: .
D: .

CDR3: CASKGGRGSSGIQYF
DNA: TGTGCCAGCAAAGGCGGGAGAGGATCGTCCGGCATTCAGTACTTC
J: TRBJ2-4
V: TRBV6-5
size: .
D: TRBD2

CDR3: CASSQGVTDSGNTIYF
DNA: TGTGCCAGCTCACAAGGAGTCACTGACTCTGGAAACACCATATATTTT
J: TRBJ1-3
V: TRBV18
size: few
D: .

CDR3: CASSQYTNSPLHF
DNA: TGTGCCAGCAGCCAGTATACTAATTCACCCCTCCACTTT
J: TRBJ1-6
V: TRBV6-6
size: .
D: .

CDR3: CASSTTTNTEAFF
DNA: TGTGCCAGCAGCACGACAACGAACACTGAAGCTTTCTTT
J: TRBJ1-1
V: TRBV11-1
size: few
D: .

CDR3: CASSFRSGLNTEAFF
DNA: TGTGCCAGCAGCTTCCGATCGGGACTTAACACTGAAGCTTTCTTT
J: TRBJ1-1
V: TRBV9
size: .
D: .